This record covers a single TCR beta chain. The authors carried out high-throughput sequencing of TCR beta. They applied it to CD8+ and CD4+ T cells obtained from blood. The data are from a study of CD8 T cells in Susac syndrome. Germline V gene sequence: CDR1 KGHSH, CDR2 LQKENI. The CDR3 totals 16 residues. Losses at the gene ends were 2 bases for V and 3 bases for J; bases not matched to a gene: 8. cDNA came from approximately 0.5 to 1 ug RNA primed by random hexamers. TCRdb redid the calling of the immunoSEQ multiplex PCR reads with MiXCR, one entry per CDR3 protein. The data show 170,000 or so distinct CDR3 sequences, approximately 93% seen once.

The chain combines TRBV18 with TRBJ1-1; 8 nucleotides line up with TRBD1. The sequence was obtained from a human donor with multiple sclerosis. The sequencing input was CD4+ T cells from PBMCs. CDR3 sequence (DNA): TGTGCCAGCTCACCAACCCAGGGGGCAGGGGACACTGAAGCTTTCTTT. This encodes CASSPTQGAGDTEAFF.